Presented here are 26 T cell receptor beta chains from one specimen sequenced in a study of shared clonotypes between healthy human individuals (dated by TCRdb to the early 2020s). The library relied on the immunoSEQ multiplex PCR assay. Imported from immuneACCESS, the table was reduced by TCRdb to in-frame sequences with V and J called. These copies leave out some clones; in studies compared against another copy, an unresolved V gene accounts for under half, and the cause of the remainder is not known. Present in this sample are about 95,000 clones, less than 80% of which were seen just once. Together, the top ten hold approximately 49% of the sample. Material: memory CD8+ T cells sorted from blood. Taken with the paper, the label for cell subset or site translates to: CD45RO+ cells pooled with CCR7-negative TemRA cells. These receptors came from a man aged 25-40 years in good health.

This sequence joins TRBV25-1 and TRBJ1-1; no reliable D call. The CDR3 is 14 residues long. V was clipped by 3 bases and J by 3 bases, with 11 bases between them. The germline gives CDR1 MGHDK, CDR2 SYGVNS. For the CDR3, the DNA is TGTGCCAGCAGTGAGACTGTCGCCGACACTGAAGCTTTCTTT. Amino acids: CASSETVADTEAFF.

The chain combines TRBV11-2 with TRBJ1-2; unclear D gene. V lost 5 bases to trimming and J lost 0 bases, with 4 bases between them. Germline V lookup: CDR1 SGHAT, CDR2 FQNNGV. The CDR3 length is 12 residues. The CDR3 reads CASSPTNYGYTF. The CDR3 DNA is TGTGCCAGCAGCCCAACTAACTATGGCTACACCTTC. Together with reference TRBV11-2 and TRBJ1-2, the CDR3 gives the full variable domain: EAGVAQSPRYKIIEKRQSVAFWCNPISGHATLYWYQQILGQGPKLLIQFQNNGVVDDSQLPKDRFSAERLKGVDSTLKIQPAKLEDSAVYLCASSPTNYGYTFGSGTRLTVV.

The rearrangement links TRBV7-9 to TRBJ2-1; a weak D match, TRBD1 (5 bases). Trimming pared 3 bases from V and 2 bases from J, leaving 14 bases between. The CDR3 sequence is 16 residues long. CDR1 and CDR2 from the germline V gene are SEHNR and FQNEAQ (reference sequence). CDR3 region: CASSLNLPGPYNEQFF. The CDR3 nucleotides are TGTGCCAGCAGCTTGAACTTGCCAGGGCCCTACAATGAGCAGTTCTTC.

This clone has only a few counts. The rearrangement uses TRBV7-2 and TRBJ1-5; D ambiguous. CDR3 size: 13 residues. Germline V gene lookup returns CDR1 SGHTA and CDR2 FQGNSA. Trimming removed 0 bases from V and 6 bases from J, with 6 bases in between. CDR3 region: CASSLAPVQPQHF. DNA of the CDR3: TGTGCCAGCAGCTTAGCGCCCGTTCAGCCCCAGCATTTT.

The V and J genes are TRBV5-1 and TRBJ1-2; no definite D call. The V and J ends lost 0 bases and 10 bases respectively, with 13 bases between them. Germline lookup yields CDR1 SGHRS and CDR2 YFSETQ. The CDR3 has 13 residues. CDR3 nucleotides: TGCGCCAGCAGCTTGGTTGAAGGGAATGACTACACCTTC. It yields the protein CASSLVEGNDYTF. Combining the CDR3 with reference TRBV5-1 and TRBJ1-2 gives the whole variable domain KAGVTQTPRYLIKTRGQQVTLSCSPISGHRSVSWYQQTPGQGLQFLFEYFSETQRNKGNFPGRFSGRQFSNSRSEMNVSTLELGDSALYLCASSLVEGNDYTFGSGTRLTVV.

As DNA, the CDR3 is TGTGCCAGCAGCCCCCGATCCGGCGGCTATGGCTACACCTTC. Translated, it gives CASSPRSGGYGYTF. This chain joins TRBV9 and TRBJ1-2, with no clear D. Trimming shortened V by 4 bases and J by 4 bases, and 14 bases separated the two germline ends. Looked up from germline, CDR1 is SGDLS and CDR2 is YYNGEE. The CDR3 consists of 14 residues.

The chain joins TRBV7-9 to TRBJ2-1; 9 bases are a match to TRBD1. With V trimmed by 8 bases and J by 7 bases, 12 bases remained unmatched. Per germline, CDR1 SEHNR and CDR2 FQNEAQ (reference sequence). The CDR3 has 15 residues. The CDR3 DNA is TGTGCCAGCCCCATAGAGACAGGGGGATCAAATGAGCAGTTCTTC. The encoded protein is CASPIETGGSNEQFF.

In its sample, this clone was seen once. The rearrangement uses TRBV6-1 and TRBJ2-3; TRBD2 aligns across 12 bases. CDR3 length: 17 amino acids. The trim removed 0 bases at V and 1 base at J, leaving 2 bases unmatched. CDR1 MNHNS and CDR2 SASEGT come from the germline V gene. CDR3 bases: TGTGCCAGCAGTGAAGCACTAGCGGGAGGCCGCACAGATACGCAGTATTTT. Its protein product is CASSEALAGGRTDTQYF.

The table lists this clone with many counts. J is TRBJ2-5 and V is TRBV4-1; TRBD1 is a possible D gene (5 bases). This CDR3 has 15 amino acids. The germline V and J ends were trimmed by 0 bases and 7 bases, with 15 bases remaining between them. Germline V gives CDR1 MGHRA, CDR2 YSYEKL. Here the CDR3 reads CASSQDVGPPGTQYF. As DNA, the CDR3 is TGCGCCAGCAGCCAAGATGTGGGGCCCCCAGGGACCCAGTACTTC.

Of note for this clone: A much more abundant neighbour one base away suggests this may be a read error. The sample holds other DNA sequences that translate to the same CDR3. The chain employs TRBV30 and TRBJ2-7; 10 bases agree with TRBD1. The CDR3 spans 14 residues. CDR1 is GTSNPN and CDR2 is SVGIG in the germline V gene (reference sequence). This CDR3 is CAWSRDRGPYEQYF. In DNA, the CDR3 is TGCGCCTGGAGTAGGGACAGGGGTCCCTACGAGCAGTACTTC.

This clone is labeled as medium-sized (0.01 to 0.1%). The J gene is TRBJ2-1, the V gene TRBV6-4; the D is unclear. Germline-derived CDR1 and CDR2 are MRHNA and SNTAGT. The germline V and J ends were trimmed by 4 bases and 0 bases, with 4 bases remaining between them. The length of the CDR3 is 13 residues. The CDR3 nucleotides read TGTGCCAGCAGTGCGGGCTCCTACAATGAGCAGTTCTTC. It is translated as CASSAGSYNEQFF.

The rearrangement joins TRBV14 to TRBJ2-7; 8 bases map to TRBD2. Looked up from germline, CDR1 is SGHDN and CDR2 is FVKESK. The CDR3 contains 15 residues. With 4 bases clipped from V and 1 base from J, the junction kept 6 bases outside the gene matches. CDR3 amino acids: CASSLTSGSSYEQYF. In DNA, the CDR3 is TGTGCCAGCAGCCTTACTAGCGGCTCATCCTACGAGCAGTACTTC.

The chain employs TRBV2 and TRBJ2-7; a weak D match, TRBD2 (7 bases). Germline CDR1 SNHLY, CDR2 FYNNEI. V was shortened by 6 bases and J by 2 bases, with 17 bases between the two germline ends. The CDR3 loop spans 15 amino acids. The CDR3 protein is CASSLPGGATYEQYF. The CDR3 DNA reads as TGTGCCAGCAGCCTCCCTGGGGGGGCAACCTACGAGCAGTACTTC.

This chain joins TRBV27 and TRBJ1-5; TRBD1 aligns across 10 bases. Losses at the gene ends were 4 bases for V and 5 bases for J; bases not matched to a gene: 2. This CDR3 spans 14 amino acids. Germline lookup yields CDR1 MNHEY and CDR2 SMNVEV (reference sequence). CDR3 coding DNA: TGTGCCAGCAGTTCCGGACAGGGGGATCAGCCCCAGCATTTT. It codes for CASSSGQGDQPQHF.

This clone has a handful of counts. V usage is TRBV28 and J usage is TRBJ2-1; 13 nucleotides match TRBD2. CDR1 and CDR2 (germline): MDHEN, SYDVKM. This CDR3 has 14 residues. The J segment lost 13 bases and the V segment lost 1 base, leaving 4 bases of the junction unmatched. The CDR3 coding sequence is TGTGCCAGCAGTTTATTCGGACTAGCGGGAGTCCAGTTCTTC. Protein sequence: CASSLFGLAGVQFF.

V is TRBV5-6 and J is TRBJ1-2; 8 positions agree with TRBD1. This CDR3 contains 15 residues. With V trimmed by 0 bases and J by 8 bases, 9 bases remained unmatched. CDR1 is SGHDT, CDR2 YYEEEE, per germline. CDR3 sequence reads: CASSLAGRTGGGYTF. CDR3 nucleotides: TGTGCCAGCAGCTTGGCCGGACGAACAGGGGGAGGCTACACCTTC.

The V and J genes are TRBV6-6 and TRBJ1-3; TRBD1 matches 8 bases. Looked up from germline, CDR1 is MNHNY and CDR2 is SVGAGI (reference sequence). With 6 bases clipped from V and 2 bases from J, the junction kept 6 bases outside the gene matches. There are 15 residues in the CDR3. The CDR3 coding sequence is TGTGCCAGCAGCTCCAGGGGGCGACCTGGAAACACCATATATTTT. As protein: CASSSRGRPGNTIYF.

V and J are TRBV27 and TRBJ2-5, with 10 bases aligning to TRBD2. This CDR3 is built from 17 residues. CDR1 is MNHEY and CDR2 is SMNVEV in the germline V gene (reference sequence). Germline trimming cut 5 bases from V and 1 base from J; bases unmatched to any gene: 10. CDR3 nucleotide sequence: TGTGCCAGCAGTCGGGCGGGACTAGCGAGCCTCCAAGAGACCCAGTACTTC. Translation gives CASSRAGLASLQETQYF.

J is TRBJ1-5 and V is TRBV4-1; TRBD1 aligns across 7 bases. Germline CDR1 and CDR2: MGHRA and YSYEKL. This CDR3 comprises 15 residues. J gave up 7 bases and V 0 bases, and 6 bases lay outside the gene matches. The CDR3 here is CASSQDSTGVQPQHF. In DNA form, the CDR3 reads TGCGCCAGCAGCCAAGATTCTACAGGGGTCCAGCCCCAGCATTTT.

The V gene is TRBV27, the J gene TRBJ2-1; 7 bases map to TRBD2. CDR3 size: 15 residues. The ends lost 1 base at V and 7 bases at J; junction bases unmatched: 7. Germline values: CDR1 MNHEY, CDR2 SMNVEV (reference sequence). CDR3 in amino acids: CASSLWAGDSNEQFF. In DNA form, the CDR3 reads TGTGCCAGCAGTTTATGGGCGGGAGACTCGAATGAGCAGTTCTTC.

The chain carries TRBV2 and TRBJ1-5, with 10 bases lining up with TRBD1. Germline loops: CDR1 SNHLY, CDR2 FYNNEI. V gave up 1 base and J gave up 3 bases; unmatched junction bases: 6. The length of the CDR3 is 17 residues. CDR3 coding DNA: TGTGCCAGCAGTGAAGGACAGGGGGCCATACTCAATCAGCCCCAGCATTTT. Its protein product is CASSEGQGAILNQPQHF.

This clone was counted a few times. The V call is TRBV29-1, the J call TRBJ2-5; D remains unclear. V lost 1 base and J 2 bases, leaving 8 bases between the germline ends. Germline lookup yields CDR1 SQVTM and CDR2 ANQGSEA. The CDR3 is made up of 13 amino acids. The CDR3 loop is CSVEVNRQETQYF. In nucleotides, the CDR3 is TGCAGCGTTGAAGTAAACAGACAAGAGACCCAGTACTTC.

This clone was picked up one time. The chain employs TRBV19 and TRBJ2-2; 7 bases agree with TRBD2. The CDR3 length is 16 residues. V trimming: 6 bases; J trimming: 0 bases; junction bases outside the gene matches: 7. CDR1 and CDR2 from the germline V gene are LNHDA and SQIVND (reference sequence). In DNA form, the CDR3 reads TGTGCCAGTAGGATACTAGCGCGTGCGAACACCGGGGAGCTGTTTTTT. This gives the protein CASRILARANTGELFF.

The gene calls are TRBV18 and TRBJ2-4; D may be TRBD1 or TRBD2 (5 bases each). The CDR3 totals 15 residues. Germline V gene sequence: CDR1 KGHSH, CDR2 LQKENI. V was pared by 4 bases and J by 8 bases, with 18 bases between. CDR3 residues: CASSLRLPGPDIQYF. In DNA form, the CDR3 reads TGTGCCAGCTCACTTCGTCTCCCGGGACCCGACATTCAGTACTTC. The whole variable domain, remainder taken from reference TRBV18 and TRBJ2-4, is NAGVMQNPRHLVRRRGQEARLRCSPMKGHSHVYWYRQLPEEGLKFMVYLQKENIIDESGMPKERFSAEFPKEGPSILRIQQVVRGDSAAYFCASSLRLPGPDIQYFGAGTRLSVL.

The V call is TRBV23-1, the J call TRBJ1-1; no reliable D call. TRBV23-1 is recorded as an ORF, its role being uncertain. This CDR3 spans 13 amino acids. Trimming removed 0 bases at V and 4 bases at J, with 6 bases between. CDR3: CASSQSRATEAFF. The CDR3 coding sequence is TGCGCCAGCAGTCAATCTAGAGCCACTGAAGCTTTCTTT.

On this clone itself: A much more abundant neighbour one base away suggests this may be a read error. This chain uses TRBV6-5 with TRBJ2-7, with 10 bases aligning to TRBD1. CDR3 length: 14 residues. Trimming cost V 0 bases and J 5 bases; bases outside gene matches: 1. The germline V gene encodes CDR1 MNHEY and CDR2 SVGAGI. CDR3 residues: CASSYSTGGHEQYF. The CDR3, as DNA: TGTGCCAGCAGTTACTCGACAGGGGGCCACGAGCAGTACTTC.